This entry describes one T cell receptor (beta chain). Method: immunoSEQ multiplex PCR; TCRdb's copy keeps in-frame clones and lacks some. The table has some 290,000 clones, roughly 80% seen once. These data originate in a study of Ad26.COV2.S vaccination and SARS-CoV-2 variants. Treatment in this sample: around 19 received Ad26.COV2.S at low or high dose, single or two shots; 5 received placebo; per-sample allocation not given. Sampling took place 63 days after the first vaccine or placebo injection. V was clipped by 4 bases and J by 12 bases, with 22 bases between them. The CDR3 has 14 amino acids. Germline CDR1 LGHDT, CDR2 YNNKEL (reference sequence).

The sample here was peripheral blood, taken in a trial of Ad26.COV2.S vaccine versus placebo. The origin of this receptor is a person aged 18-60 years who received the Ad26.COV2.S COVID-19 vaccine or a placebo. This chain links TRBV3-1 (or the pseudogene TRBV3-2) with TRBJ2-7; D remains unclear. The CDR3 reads CASSLSGPYQLRYF. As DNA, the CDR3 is TGTGCCAGCAGCCTCTCCGGGCCGTATCAGTTGAGGTACTTC.